The 10 T cell receptor beta chains in this list originate from one sample, sequenced in a study of blood T cells in healthy people across ages. PCR was performed a second time for about 6 to 12 cycles using a sample-barcoded 5' primer and a J-beta primer mix. TCRdb reprocessed the 5' RACE reads with MiXCR, giving one entry per CDR3 protein. This sample yields roughly 1.6 million distinct CDR3 sequences, of which roughly 32% are seen a single time; approximately 10% belongs to the top ten. The source material was blood. The source is a woman in her twenties or thirties in good health.

This clonotype was seen just once. One base away lies a much larger clone, so this may be a sequencing read error. The chain's CDR3 is CASSDAASYGYTF. The CDR3 bases are TGTGCCAGCAGTGACGCAGCTAGCTATGGCTACACCTTC. V and J are TRBV2 and TRBJ1-2; D unresolved. CDR1 SNHLY and CDR2 FYNNEI come from the germline V gene. The CDR3 consists of 13 residues. With 3 bases removed from V and 4 bases from J, the gap between germline ends came to 9 bases.

Ten or more counts support this clonotype. The chain links TRBV12-3 or TRBV12-4 to TRBJ2-5; 9 bases fit TRBD2. Trimming cost V 5 bases and J 2 bases; bases outside gene matches: 12. This CDR3 has 17 residues. CDR3: CASSLTRGGPKQETQYF. The DNA for the CDR3 is TGTGCCAGCAGTCTCACGCGGGGGGGACCAAAACAAGAGACCCAGTACTTC.

Many counts were recorded for this clonotype. V usage is TRBV18 and J usage is TRBJ2-5; no definite D call. Germline V gene data show CDR1 as KGHSH and CDR2 as LQKENI. CDR3 length equals 12 residues. Trimming removed 0 bases from V and 3 bases from J, with 2 bases in between. The CDR3 coding sequence is TGTGCCAGCTCACCACCGGAAGAGACCCAGTACTTC. Residues: CASSPPEETQYF.

The V and J genes are TRBV3-1 and TRBJ2-3, with D uncertain. With 0 bases removed from V and 8 bases from J, the gap between germline ends came to 15 bases. The germline CDR1 and CDR2 sequences are LGHDT and YNNKEL (reference sequence). The CDR3 extends over 15 amino acids. The CDR3 nucleotides read TGTGCCAGCAGCCAAGATATGGACCCCCTCGCTACGCAGTATTTT. This codes for CASSQDMDPLATQYF.

This chain uses TRBV9 with TRBJ2-1, with 10 bases aligning to TRBD2. Germline V CDR1 and CDR2: SGDLS, YYNGEE. Trimming removed 0 bases from V and 8 bases from J; junction bases left unmatched: 5. The CDR3 extends over 15 amino acids. The CDR3 sequence: CASSVAVAGGYEQFF. CDR3 nucleotide sequence: TGTGCCAGCAGCGTAGCGGTAGCGGGGGGTTATGAGCAGTTCTTC.

The rearrangement joins TRBV6-6 to TRBJ2-7, with a weak D call TRBD2 (7 bases). With 7 bases removed from V and 2 bases from J, the gap between germline ends came to 18 bases. Germline V gene sequence: CDR1 MNHNY, CDR2 SVGAGI (reference sequence). CDR3 length: 15 residues. CDR3: CASTAGALGAYEQYF. CDR3 in DNA: TGTGCCAGCACCGCGGGGGCCCTAGGGGCCTACGAGCAGTACTTC.

The chain couples TRBV11-1 to TRBJ2-4; 13 positions agree with TRBD2. J gave up 0 bases and V 5 bases, and 13 bases lay outside the gene matches. The CDR3 runs to 20 residues. Germline CDR1 is SGHAT and CDR2 is FQDESV (reference sequence). The CDR3 spells CASSPSGLAGVGLAKNIQYF. The CDR3 nucleotides read TGTGCCAGCAGCCCGAGTGGACTAGCGGGAGTCGGGCTAGCCAAAAACATTCAGTACTTC.

This chain links TRBV3-1 with TRBJ1-1; 8 positions agree with TRBD1. In germline, CDR1 is LGHDT, CDR2 YNNKEL (reference sequence). The CDR3 covers 15 residues. J gave up 6 bases and V 3 bases, and 9 bases lay outside the gene matches. The chain's CDR3 is CASSQDQGARAEAFF. In DNA form, the CDR3 reads TGTGCCAGCAGCCAGGACCAGGGGGCGCGGGCTGAAGCTTTCTTT.

This clonotype was seen more than once but under ten times. This chain connects TRBV5-6 to TRBJ2-1; D possibly corresponds to TRBD2 (7 bases). The germline gives CDR1 SGHDT, CDR2 YYEEEE. The CDR3 runs to 16 residues. The ends were cut back, 3 bases at V and 2 bases at J, with 15 bases in the middle. In DNA form, the CDR3 reads TGTGCCAGCAGCTGGGTTGGGGGGGCGGCCTACAATGAGCAGTTCTTC. Translated: CASSWVGGAAYNEQFF.

At least ten counts were recorded for this clonotype. The chain is built from TRBV4-1 and TRBJ2-7, with TRBD1 as a possible D gene (6 bases). Trimming removed 1 base from V and 3 bases from J, with 10 bases in between. CDR1 is MGHRA, CDR2 YSYEKL, per germline. The CDR3 contains 14 residues. CDR3 nucleotides: TGCGCCAGCAGCCAAGGGACAGCCTACTACGAGCAGTACTTC. It specifies CASSQGTAYYEQYF.